The rows below give T cell receptor beta chains drawn from one sample of a study of technical replicates of blood from a handful of donors. Measured with immunoSEQ multiplex PCR; TCRdb has only the in-frame clones, and not every one. This table has 60,000 to 65,000 clones, approximately 87% appearing once. Sequencing was carried out using PBMCs. The receptors come from a human donor in good health. Some clones in this sample may be carry-over from other donors' samples. CDR3s include the opening cysteine and the closing phenylalanine or tryptophan. A D gene is named only where the DNA matches it firmly. Clone size is shown for a subset of rows, as once, few, many or a class of expanded clone.

>.|14|TRBJ2-7|.|TRBV7-6
CASSLLGQGGEQYF
TGTGCCAGCAGCTTACTCGGTCAGGGTGGGGAGCAGTACTTC
>.|16|TRBJ1-5|TRBD1|TRBV6-1
CASSGEWTGFGQPQHF
TGTGCCAGCAGTGGGGAGTGGACAGGGTTTGGTCAGCCCCAGCATTTT
>.|14|TRBJ2-3|TRBD2|TRBV9
CASSAGGSTDTQYF
TGTGCCAGCAGCGCCGGGGGGAGCACAGATACGCAGTATTTT
>.|12|TRBJ2-5|.|TRBV19
CASSSNYETQYF
TGTGCCAGTAGCTCCAACTACGAGACCCAGTACTTC
>.|14|TRBJ2-2|.|TRBV30
CAWSKRAGTGELFF
TGTGCCTGGAGTAAAAGGGCGGGCACCGGGGAGCTGTTTTTT
>.|16|TRBJ2-7|TRBD2|TRBV18
CASSPPLLAGAEEQYF
TGTGCCAGCTCACCACCGCTCCTAGCGGGAGCAGAAGAGCAGTACTTC
>.|16|TRBJ2-5|TRBD2|TRBV7-2
CASSLVIGGSPETQYF
TGTGCCAGCAGCTTAGTCATAGGCGGGAGCCCAGAGACCCAGTACTTC
>.|13|TRBJ1-1|.|TRBV7-9
CASSPRGSTEAFF
TGTGCCAGCAGCCCCCGCGGTAGCACTGAAGCTTTCTTT
>.|13|TRBJ2-1|.|TRBV29-1
CSVLLVTYNEQFF
TGCAGCGTTCTTCTAGTCACCTACAATGAGCAGTTCTTC
>.|16|TRBJ2-7|.|TRBV7-8
CASSHNSRPQVYEQYF
TGTGCCAGCAGCCACAACAGTAGGCCTCAGGTCTACGAGCAGTACTTC
>.|17|TRBJ2-7|TRBD2|TRBV7-9
CASSLGGWRGSSYEQYF
TGTGCCAGCAGCTTAGGTGGGTGGCGGGGGAGCTCCTACGAGCAGTACTTC
>.|15|TRBJ2-1|TRBD1|TRBV9
CASSVGGQGHNEQFF
TGTGCCAGCAGCGTAGGGGGACAGGGGCACAATGAGCAGTTCTTC
>.|14|TRBJ2-1|.|TRBV6-5
CASRGAESYNEQFF
TGTGCCAGCCGCGGCGCGGAGTCCTACAATGAGCAGTTCTTC
>.|13|TRBJ1-4|.|TRBV15
CATSPLRGEKLFF
TGTGCCACCAGCCCTTTGCGGGGTGAAAAACTGTTTTTT
>.|14|TRBJ1-2|TRBD1|TRBV30
CAWDRGQANYGYTF
TGTGCCTGGGACCGTGGACAGGCTAACTATGGCTACACCTTC
>.|13|TRBJ2-3|TRBD2|TRBV6-6
CASSDWGGDTQYF
TGTGCCAGCAGTGATTGGGGGGGGGATACGCAGTATTTT
>.|14|TRBJ2-3|TRBD2|TRBV27
CASSSSGDTDTQYF
TGTGCCAGCAGTTCGAGCGGGGACACAGATACGCAGTATTTT
>.|13|TRBJ1-2|TRBD1|TRBV7-6
CASSGGQGYGYTF
TGTGCCAGCAGCGGGGGACAGGGATATGGCTACACCTTC
>few|12|TRBJ1-2|.|TRBV6-5
CASSSPDYGYTF
TGTGCCAGCAGTTCCCCGGACTATGGCTACACCTTC